This T cell receptor (beta chain) was observed in a study of OX40 agonist ivuxolimab in advanced cancers. Study in general: Patients received intravenous ivuxolimab every 2 weeks at 0.01 to 10 mg/kg. Enrollees could have had prior anti-PD-1, anti-PD-L1 or anti-CTLA-4 therapy, which approximately 38% had received.

Regarding the study as a whole: CD8+ T cells (on average) carried more expanded clones than CD4+ T cells.

TCRdb keeps only in-frame clones here, not all; method: immunoSEQ multiplex PCR. The sample shows roughly 77,000 clones, roughly 85% of them seen only once. In germline, CDR1 is ENHRY, CDR2 SYGVKD. Trimming at V came to 0 bases and at J to 6 bases, leaving 4 bases not matched to a gene. This CDR3 comprises 15 residues. The study sampled blood at baseline, cycle 4 day 1, and cycle 7 day 1. About this clone: What it binds is unknown.

The chain employs TRBV10-3 and TRBJ1-5, with 8 bases matching TRBD1. This clonotype originated in an adult with an advanced solid tumor such as melanoma, head and neck, liver or kidney cancer. The sequencing used CD4+ or CD8+ T cells sorted from blood, collected in a trial of the OX40 agonist ivuxolimab. The CDR3 bases are TGTGCCATCAGTGAGTCCCAGGGGGCGGTTCAGCCCCAGCATTTT. It is translated as CAISESQGAVQPQHF.